These T cell receptor beta chains were read from a single sample in a study of T cell changes during pregnancy in multiple sclerosis. Data came from immunoSEQ multiplex PCR; TCRdb stores just in-frame clones and leaves some out. Of about 20,000 clones in the sample, roughly nine tenths are singletons; the top ten hold around 21%. This specimen consisted of CD8+ T cells from peripheral blood mononuclear cells, obtained after pregnancy. The receptors stem from a female donor in good health, enrolled as a control in a pregnancy study. Each CDR3 is given with its conserved first and last residue. The order of the fields is clone size, J gene, D gene, V gene, CDR3 DNA, CDR3 protein. The D gene is left open where the match is weak. Part of the rows lack a size; the others show once, few, many or a class for expanded clones.

medium-sized,TRBJ1-2,-,TRBV25-1,TGTGCCAGCAGTACTCAGGGCTATGGCTACACCTTC,CASSTQGYGYTF
-,TRBJ2-7,-,TRBV10-3,TGTGCCATCAGTGCGACAGGATCCTACGAGCAGTACTTC,CAISATGSYEQYF
-,TRBJ2-1,TRBD2,TRBV30,TGTGCCTGGAGTGCGGGAGGTATTAACTACAATGAGCAGTTCTTC,CAWSAGGINYNEQFF
-,TRBJ2-7,TRBD1,TRBV15,TGTGCCACCAGCCCTTCAGAGCAGGGGGTATTTTACGAGCAGTACTTC,CATSPSEQGVFYEQYF
-,TRBJ1-5,-,TRBV15,TGTGCCACCAGCAGAGAGAACATCCCGCAGCCCCAGCATTTT,CATSRENIPQPQHF
-,TRBJ2-1,TRBD2,TRBV7-6,TGTGCCAGCAGCGCCAGCGGGGGGGCCCTCGGGAATGAGCAGTTCTTC,CASSASGGALGNEQFF
once,TRBJ2-7,-,TRBV13,TGTGCCAGCAGCTCCCGGACGGCAGGGCGAGGAGTCTACGAGCAGTACTTC,CASSSRTAGRGVYEQYF
once,TRBJ2-3,-,TRBV2,TGTGCCAGCCAGGGAGATACGCAGTATTTT,CASQGDTQYF
few,TRBJ1-1,-,TRBV29-1,TGCAGCGTTGGGTCGGGTACTGAAGCTTTCTTT,CSVGSGTEAFF
once,TRBJ1-5,-,TRBV27,TGTGCCAGCAGCCGACCGGGGGGCAATCAGCCCCAGCATTTT,CASSRPGGNQPQHF
-,TRBJ2-7,-,TRBV5-1,TGCGCCAGCAGCGGAGAAGGCTACGAGCAGTACTTC,CASSGEGYEQYF
once,TRBJ2-3,-,TRBV9,TGTGCCAGCAGAGCGAGCTCTAGCACAGATACGCAGTATTTT,CASRASSSTDTQYF
-,TRBJ1-2,TRBD1,TRBV5-1,TGCGCCAGCAGCCCGGGACAGAACTATGGCTACACCTTC,CASSPGQNYGYTF
-,TRBJ2-5,-,TRBV21-1,TGTGCCAGCAGCAAAGCCCGGCGGGTTTTACAAGAGACCCAGTACTTC,CASSKARRVLQETQYF
-,TRBJ2-7,-,TRBV30,TGTGCCTGGGGAGGGGGGGACGAGCAGTACTTC,CAWGGGDEQYF
-,TRBJ2-7,-,TRBV6-1,TGTGCCAGCAAGGGTGCGCGGGTCCTAACCTACGAGCAGTACTTC,CASKGARVLTYEQYF
-,TRBJ1-4,TRBD1,TRBV5-6,TGTGCCAGCAGCACAGCCGGGACAGGGGATACTAATGAAAAACTGTTTTTT,CASSTAGTGDTNEKLFF
-,TRBJ1-4,-,TRBV7-9,TGTGCCAGCAGCTTAGGGCTGGCGGAAGGTGCAACTAATGAAAAACTGTTTTTT,CASSLGLAEGATNEKLFF
-,TRBJ2-2,-,TRBV4-2,TGTGCCAGCAGCCAAGACAGGGGTGACACCGGGGAGCTGTTTTTT,CASSQDRGDTGELFF
-,TRBJ1-1,-,TRBV2,TGTGCCAGCACATGGGAGGGGTGGGCTGAAGCTTTCTTT,CASTWEGWAEAFF
-,TRBJ2-2,TRBD2,TRBV6-6,TGTGCCAGCAGTTACGATGCGGGGGGTATCCCCGGGGAGCTGTTTTTT,CASSYDAGGIPGELFF
-,TRBJ2-7,-,TRBV11-2,TGTGCCAGCAGCTTAGCCAGGGCCTACGAGCAGTACTTC,CASSLARAYEQYF
medium-sized,TRBJ2-3,TRBD2,TRBV4-3,TGCGCCAGCAGCCAAGATCTAGCGGGGGGGCTTTTATCCGATACGCAGTATTTT,CASSQDLAGGLLSDTQYF
-,TRBJ1-2,-,TRBV7-9,TGTGCCAGCAGCCCGCGAGGGAAAGCGAACTATGGCTACACCTTC,CASSPRGKANYGYTF
-,TRBJ1-2,-,TRBV4-3,TGCGCCAGCAGCCCATTGGCAGGCGGAGGGTATGGCTACACCTTC,CASSPLAGGGYGYTF
-,TRBJ2-1,TRBD2,TRBV19,TGTGCCAGTAGTATAGTAGCGGGGGACTACAATGAGCAGTTCTTC,CASSIVAGDYNEQFF
-,TRBJ2-1,TRBD2,TRBV4-1,TGCGCCAGCAGCCAAGAAGGGACGGGACTAGCGGAGTACAATGAGCAGTTCTTC,CASSQEGTGLAEYNEQFF
-,TRBJ2-7,TRBD1,TRBV7-9,TGTGCCAGCAGCTTAAGGACAGGTCCTTCCTACGAGCAGTACTTC,CASSLRTGPSYEQYF
-,TRBJ1-6,-,TRBV13,TGTGCCAGCAGCTACTACTCCCCGGGTTCACCCCTCCACTTT,CASSYYSPGSPLHF
-,TRBJ1-1,TRBD1,TRBV6-5,TGTGCCAGCAGTACTGGGACAGGGAAAAAAACTTTCTTT,CASSTGTGKKTFF
-,TRBJ2-3,-,TRBV27,TGTGCCAGCAGTCTCTTACGCGGGGGACAGGGCACAGATACGCAGTATTTT,CASSLLRGGQGTDTQYF
-,TRBJ2-1,-,TRBV19,TGTGCCAGTAGAGCCGCGCGCGACTACAATGAGCAGTTCTTC,CASRAARDYNEQFF
-,TRBJ2-7,TRBD1,TRBV7-6,TGTGCCAGCAGCTTAGCACTTGGGACAGGGATAGGCGAGCAGTACTTC,CASSLALGTGIGEQYF
-,TRBJ2-7,-,TRBV5-6,TGTGCCAGCAGCCCGACGGGCTACGAGCAGTACTTC,CASSPTGYEQYF
-,TRBJ1-1,-,TRBV7-9,TGTGCCAGCAGCGGGTGGGCCAGGGAGGCCCCTGAAGCTTTCTTT,CASSGWAREAPEAFF
-,TRBJ2-7,TRBD2,TRBV2,TGTGCCAGCAGTCCATACACGGGCGGGAGGTCCTCCTACGAGCAGTACTTC,CASSPYTGGRSSYEQYF
once,TRBJ2-7,-,TRBV7-9,TGTGCCAGCAGCTTGAGAGGGGGTGGGAACGAGCAGTACTTC,CASSLRGGGNEQYF